Sequencing of this T cell receptor beta chain was carried out in a study of blood T cell repertoires in COVID-19. Across the whole study: Material from acute and convalescent COVID-19 was sourced from the United States, Italy and Spain.

In the original analysis: Scientists estimated how many nucleated cells there were by amplifying reference gene primers. Sequenced by immunoSEQ multiplex PCR; TCRdb stores in-frame clones only, minus some. The DNA was the basis for D and trimming; V, J and clone size are from that table. The top ten hold under 6.5% of the sample, which has more than 70,000 clones, about nine tenths seen once. Germline trimming cut 6 bases from V and 4 bases from J; bases unmatched to any gene: 8. Per germline, CDR1 MNHNY and CDR2 SVGAGI (reference sequence). The CDR3 loop spans 14 amino acids. What was sequenced was peripheral blood. The source of this sequence is a woman under 30 with acute or convalescent COVID-19. This rearrangement joins TRBV6-6 to TRBJ1-1; 7 bases match TRBD1. The CDR3 region is CASRRGRGPTEAFF. The CDR3 DNA is TGTGCCAGCAGGAGGGGGCGCGGCCCCACTGAAGCTTTCTTT.